Listed below are T cell receptor beta chains from one sample, sequenced in a study of human thymus T cells. TCRdb's copy holds only in-frame clones and misses some; the assay was immunoSEQ multiplex PCR. The repertoire holds under 150,000 clones, with more than 90% as singletons. Sequencing input: thymus tissue. These receptors were obtained from a boy in the first two years of life with a congenital heart defect but otherwise immunologically healthy. CDR3s include the opening cysteine and the closing phenylalanine or tryptophan. A D gene is named only where the DNA matches it firmly. Clone size is given for some rows only: seen once, a few or many times, or a class if the clone is expanded.

>-|TRBJ2-1|TRBV10-3|-
CAISESSRNEQFF
TGTGCCATCAGTGAGTCGAGTAGAAATGAGCAGTTCTTC
>-|TRBJ2-7|TRBV28|-
CASSCGRIRPQSLAEQYF
TGTGCCAGCAGTTGCGGCCGTATCCGGCCACAATCCCTTGCCGAGCAGTACTTC
>TRBD1|TRBJ2-3|TRBV2|-
CASSAPGGVLTDTQYF
TGTGCCAGCAGCGCCCCAGGGGGAGTACTGACAGATACGCAGTATTTT
>TRBD2|TRBJ2-2|TRBV5-1|-
CASSLECFTREAGELFF
TGCGCCAGCAGCTTGGAATGTTTTACCCGGGAGGCCGGGGAGCTGTTTTTT
>TRBD2|TRBJ2-3|TRBV7-2|-
CASSPSPGTSGGAVEVQYF
TGTGCCAGCAGCCCGAGTCCCGGGACTAGCGGGGGGGCAGTGGAGGTGCAGTATTTT
>-|TRBJ1-2|TRBV7-4|-
CASSLGQPPIYGYTF
TGTGCCAGCAGCTTAGGTCAGCCACCTATATATGGCTACACCTTC
>-|TRBJ1-2|TRBV2|-
CASRDREEPSYGPANYGYTF
TGTGCCAGCAGAGATAGGGAGGAACCCTCATACGGCCCGGCTAACTATGGCTACACCTTC
>-|TRBJ2-7|TRBV5-6|-
CASSFSDNYEQYF
TGTGCCAGCAGCTTCTCCGATAACTACGAGCAGTACTTC
>-|TRBJ1-5|TRBV6-1|-
CASSELNRQNQPQHF
TGTGCCAGCAGTGAATTAAATCGACAGAATCAGCCCCAGCATTTT
>-|TRBJ1-2|TRBV2|-
CASIKRIYGYTF
TGTGCCAGCATCAAAAGGATTTATGGCTACACCTTC
>TRBD2|TRBJ2-5|TRBV2|-
CARQRGEETQYF
TGTGCCCGCCAACGGGGGGAAGAGACCCAGTACTTC
>-|TRBJ2-7|TRBV19|-
CASSIEHSAHEQYF
TGTGCCAGTAGTATAGAACACAGTGCCCACGAGCAGTACTTC
>-|TRBJ2-5|TRBV5-1|-
CASSRRRPETQYF
TGCGCCAGCAGCCGCAGGCGCCCCGAGACCCAGTACTTC
>-|TRBJ1-5|TRBV6-6|-
CASSRGQRDSNQPQHF
TGTGCCAGCAGCCGTGGACAGAGAGATAGCAATCAGCCCCAGCATTTT
>-|TRBJ1-1|TRBV6-5|-
CATLGDTEAFF
TGTGCCACCCTTGGGGACACTGAAGCTTTCTTT
>TRBD1|TRBJ2-7|TRBV27|-
CASSLSRTGLVGEQYF
TGTGCCAGCAGTTTATCAAGGACAGGGCTGGTCGGCGAGCAGTACTTC
>-|TRBJ2-5|TRBV5-4|-
CASSFFVGETQYF
TGTGCCAGCAGCTTTTTCGTGGGGGAGACCCAGTACTTC
>-|TRBJ1-6|TRBV23-1|-
CASSQSIGTANSPLHF
TGCGCCAGCAGTCAATCGATCGGGACGGCGAATTCACCCCTCCACTTT
>-|TRBJ2-5|TRBV10-2|-
CASSGTSRGETQYF
TGCGCCAGCAGTGGAACCTCGCGGGGAGAGACCCAGTACTTC
>-|TRBJ1-5|TRBV4-2|-
CASSQDVGVAKSYSNQPQHF
TGTGCCAGCAGCCAAGACGTGGGGGTAGCCAAATCCTATAGCAATCAGCCCCAGCATTTT
>TRBD1|TRBJ1-2|TRBV6-1|once
CASRVTGDYGYTF
TGTGCCAGCCGCGTGACAGGGGACTATGGCTACACCTTC
>-|TRBJ1-3|TRBV10-3|-
CAIMGFGNTIYF
TGTGCCATCATGGGCTTTGGAAACACCATATATTTT
>TRBD2|TRBJ2-1|TRBV19|-
CASRGGEDNEQFF
TGTGCCAGTAGGGGAGGGGAAGACAATGAGCAGTTCTTC
>-|TRBJ2-7|TRBV6-6|-
CASSYSGGQETYEQYF
TGTGCCAGCAGTTACTCCGGAGGGCAGGAGACCTACGAGCAGTACTTC
>TRBD1|TRBJ1-2|TRBV7-2|-
CASSLGDRTPGGYTF
TGTGCCAGCAGCTTAGGGGACAGGACACCCGGTGGCTACACCTTC
>-|TRBJ2-2|TRBV9|-
CASSPRGGLGELFF
TGTGCCAGCAGCCCTAGGGGTGGGCTCGGGGAGCTGTTTTTT
>-|TRBJ1-1|TRBV19|once
CASSALGVNTEAFF
TGTGCCAGTAGTGCCTTAGGAGTGAACACTGAAGCTTTCTTT
>TRBD1|TRBJ1-3|TRBV19|-
CASADRASGNTIYF
TGTGCCAGTGCAGACAGGGCCTCTGGAAACACCATATATTTT
>TRBD2|TRBJ2-2|TRBV14|-
CASSQVGGLAHNTGELFF
TGTGCCAGCAGCCAAGTGGGAGGGCTCGCGCATAACACCGGGGAGCTGTTTTTT
>-|TRBJ2-5|TRBV10-1|-
CATTGGETQYF
TGCGCCACCACAGGTGGGGAGACCCAGTACTTC
>-|TRBJ1-2|TRBV10-3|few
CAISGTLRHYGYTF
TGTGCCATCAGTGGGACACTACGTCACTATGGCTACACCTTC
>TRBD1|TRBJ1-1|TRBV9|-
CASSVETGGRNTEAFF
TGTGCCAGCAGCGTAGAGACAGGGGGCCGGAACACTGAAGCTTTCTTT
>TRBD2|TRBJ2-7|TRBV6-6|-
CASSLAGGTYEQYF
TGTGCCAGCAGTCTAGCGGGGGGCACCTACGAGCAGTACTTC
>TRBD1|TRBJ2-7|TRBV6-1|-
CASSRDRGYEQYF
TGTGCCAGCAGTAGGGACAGGGGCTACGAGCAGTACTTC
>-|TRBJ2-7|TRBV28|-
CASSLGDKVYEQYF
TGTGCCAGCAGTTTGGGGGACAAGGTATACGAGCAGTACTTC
>-|TRBJ1-6|TRBV5-4|-
CASSQDRGPNSPLHF
TGTGCCAGCAGCCAAGATCGAGGGCCTAATTCACCCCTCCACTTT
>TRBD2|TRBJ2-5|TRBV30|-
CAWSRLAEETQYF
TGTGCCTGGAGTAGACTAGCGGAAGAGACCCAGTACTTC
>TRBD1|TRBJ2-7|TRBV11-2|-
CASSLETLGQGSYSYEQYF
TGTGCCAGCAGCTTAGAGACCTTAGGACAGGGGTCCTATTCCTACGAGCAGTACTTC
>TRBD2|TRBJ2-1|TRBV5-1|-
CASSLAGLAGYEQFF
TGCGCCAGCAGCTTGGCCGGACTAGCGGGGTATGAGCAGTTCTTC
>TRBD1|TRBJ2-7|TRBV11-3|-
CASSFGTGISYEQYF
TGTGCCAGCAGCTTCGGGACAGGTATCTCCTACGAGCAGTACTTC
>-|TRBJ1-2|TRBV10-3|-
CAMVTGYGYTF
TGTGCCATGGTTACGGGATATGGCTACACCTTC
>TRBD1|TRBJ1-4|TRBV9|-
CASSVGGTGDEKLFF
TGTGCCAGCAGCGTAGGCGGGACAGGGGACGAAAAACTGTTTTTT
>-|TRBJ2-3|TRBV30|once
CAWSVRPRDTQYF
TGTGCCTGGAGTGTTAGGCCGAGAGATACGCAGTATTTT
>-|TRBJ1-1|TRBV4-3|-
CASSQVRQAPMNTEAFF
TGCGCCAGCAGCCAAGTAAGGCAGGCTCCAATGAACACTGAAGCTTTCTTT
>TRBD1|TRBJ1-4|TRBV5-8|-
CASSCRTGVNEKLFF
TGTGCCAGCAGCTGTAGGACAGGGGTTAATGAAAAACTGTTTTTT
>TRBD2|TRBJ2-1|TRBV4-1|-
CASRPSGGAFEQFF
TGCGCCAGCAGACCTAGCGGGGGGGCATTTGAGCAGTTCTTC
>-|TRBJ1-2|TRBV9|-
CASSVEDNSGSSNYGYTF
TGTGCCAGCAGCGTAGAGGATAACAGTGGGTCCTCTAACTATGGCTACACCTTC
>-|TRBJ1-1|TRBV5-4|-
CASSLAVRNTEAFF
TGTGCCAGCAGCTTGGCGGTCAGGAACACTGAAGCTTTCTTT
>TRBD1|TRBJ1-4|TRBV15|-
CATSRRGQGTMEEGDEKLFF
TGTGCCACCAGCAGACGTGGACAGGGGACAATGGAGGAGGGTGATGAAAAACTGTTTTTT
>-|TRBJ2-3|TRBV19|-
CASSIAVGGPPDTQYF
TGTGCCAGTAGTATAGCCGTGGGGGGGCCCCCAGATACGCAGTATTTT
>-|TRBJ2-1|TRBV4-2|-
CASSQGVGLRNEQFF
TGTGCCAGCAGCCAAGGGGTGGGACTCCGCAATGAGCAGTTCTTC
>TRBD2|TRBJ2-3|TRBV4-3|-
CASSQDRGASGGAQTDTQYF
TGCGCCAGCAGCCAAGATCGAGGCGCTAGCGGGGGGGCCCAGACAGATACGCAGTATTTT
>TRBD1|TRBJ1-1|TRBV5-1|-
CASSFRQGNPEAFF
TGCGCCAGCAGCTTCCGACAGGGTAACCCTGAAGCTTTCTTT
>-|TRBJ2-1|TRBV6-6|-
CASSQLPSDEQFF
TGTGCCAGCAGTCAACTGCCTAGCGATGAGCAGTTCTTC